The 19 T cell receptor beta chains given below trace back to one sample, sequenced in a study of T cells in Graves' hyperthyroidism and ophthalmopathy (dated by TCRdb to between 2018 and 2021). The library was obtained by multiplex PCR. The instrument given in TCRdb is Illumina HiSeq 2000. The TCR beta CDR3 regions were amplified from RNA transcripts. The first round of RT-PCR for the TCR CDR3 was performed with the HTBI primer set and the Qiagen OneStep RT-PCR kit. The public sequencing data were trimmed at Q25 with fastp and processed into clonotypes with MiXCR by TCRdb, which kept only in-frame beta chains. Every CDR3 protein is listed once, alongside the most common genes and DNA of its rows. This sample lists about 760,000 distinct CDR3 sequences; 35% were detected once. The top ten clones comprise around a third of the sample. The sample taken for sequencing was blood. The receptor source for this set is a woman in her 40s with Graves' hyperthyroidism.

This clonotype was found many times. The chain couples TRBV7-6 to TRBJ2-5, with TRBD1 matching over 7 bases. The CDR3 totals 14 residues. J lost 1 base, V lost 5 bases, and 4 bases had no gene match. The germline gives CDR1 SGHVS, CDR2 FNYEAQ. In DNA form, the CDR3 reads TGTGCCAGCAGCACGCGACAGGGCCAAGAGACCCAGTACTTC. As protein: CASSTRQGQETQYF.

The chain combines TRBV25-1 with TRBJ2-7; the match to TRBD2 covers 8 bases. Germline CDR1 and CDR2: MGHDK and SYGVNS. This CDR3 is built from 16 residues. Losses at the gene ends were 11 bases for V and 3 bases for J; bases not matched to a gene: 18. CDR3 bases: TGTGCCTTACGGTCACTAGCGGCAGGGTTGGGCTACGAGCAGTACTTC. This codes for CALRSLAAGLGYEQYF.

V gene TRBV12-3 or TRBV12-4 combines with J gene TRBJ1-1; 11 bases match TRBD1. CDR3 length: 19 amino acids. The ends lost 3 bases at V and 5 bases at J; junction bases unmatched: 17. As DNA, the CDR3 is TGTGCCAGCAGTTTGGGTTACCGGACAGGGGGCGCAAGGCGGACTGAAGCTTTCTTT. Residues: CASSLGYRTGGARRTEAFF.

Only a few counts were recorded for this clonotype. The J gene is TRBJ1-1, the V gene TRBV18; unclear D gene. The CDR3 covers 12 residues. Trimming shortened V by 3 bases and J by 4 bases, and 6 bases separated the two germline ends. Germline values: CDR1 KGHSH, CDR2 LQKENI. The DNA of the CDR3 is TGTGCCAGCTCACCGCAGGCCACTGAAGCTTTCTTT. Protein product: CASSPQATEAFF.

Concerning this clonotype itself: This could be a read error, since a much larger clone is one nucleotide away. The chain is built from TRBV7-9 and TRBJ2-2; the D is unclear. The CDR3 covers 14 residues. CDR1 is SEHNR, CDR2 FQNEAQ, per germline (reference sequence). V dropped 5 bases and J dropped 7 bases, with 14 bases sitting between them. The CDR3 reads CASSGPSRGGELFF. The CDR3 DNA is TGTGCCAGCAGCGGGCCGTCCAGAGGCGGGGAGCTGTTTTTT. Filled out from reference TRBV7-9 and TRBJ2-2, the complete variable domain reads DTGVSQNPRHKITKRGQNVTFRCDPISEHNRLYWYRQTLGQGPEFLTYFQNEAQLEKSRLLSDRFSAERPKGSFSTLEIQRTEQGDSAMYLCASSGPSRGGELFFGEGSRLTVL.

At least ten counts were recorded for this clonotype. V and J are TRBV11-2 and TRBJ2-7, with D uncertain. The germline gives CDR1 SGHAT, CDR2 FQNNGV. Trimming removed 0 bases at V and 3 bases at J, with 9 bases between. CDR3 length: 14 residues. This CDR3 is CASSLEASVYEQYF. DNA of the CDR3: TGTGCCAGCAGCTTAGAGGCGTCGGTCTACGAGCAGTACTTC.

As regards this clonotype: Germline and junction disagree at one end, which may indicate a read error. J is TRBJ1-1 and V is TRBV10-1; unclear D gene. The germline V gene encodes CDR1 WNHNN and CDR2 SYGVQD (reference sequence). The CDR3 runs 14 residues. The CDR3 sequence: CATREELRVTEAFF. DNA for the CDR3: TGTGCCACTCGGGAGGAGTTGCGCGTAACTGAAGCTTTCTTT.

The chain joins TRBV20-1 to TRBJ2-7; 7 nucleotides agree with TRBD2. The CDR3 is made up of 12 amino acids. Germline CDR1 is DFQATT and CDR2 is SNEGSKA (reference sequence). With V trimmed by 5 bases and J by 4 bases, 5 bases remained unmatched. The CDR3 bases are TGCAGTGCTGGGGGGGGGAGGTACGAGCAGTACTTC. Translation gives CSAGGGRYEQYF.

The chain joins TRBV6-5 to TRBJ2-7; 7 bases fit TRBD2. CDR1 and CDR2 (germline): MNHEY, SVGAGI. V lost 8 bases to trimming and J lost 6 bases; unmatched junction nucleotides: 13. The CDR3 covers 14 residues. The CDR3 sequence: CASCTSREGIEQYF. Written as DNA, the CDR3 is TGTGCCAGCTGTACTTCCAGGGAGGGGATCGAGCAGTACTTC.

This clonotype was detected ten times or more. The chain carries TRBV12-3 or TRBV12-4 and TRBJ1-5, with D tentatively TRBD1 (5 bases). Trimming pared 6 bases from V and 3 bases from J, leaving 12 bases between. The CDR3 spans 14 residues. CDR3 amino acids: CASSRDLPNQPQHF. In DNA, the CDR3 is TGTGCCAGCAGCCGGGACCTTCCCAATCAGCCCCAGCATTTT.

This clonotype was detected ten times or more. The V and J genes are TRBV12-3 or TRBV12-4 and TRBJ1-2, with a possible D match to TRBD1 (5 bases). Trimming cost V 3 bases and J 4 bases, with 15 bases left between them. This CDR3 spans 15 amino acids. The chain's CDR3 is CASSFSGMGGYGYTF. Here the CDR3 DNA reads TGTGCCAGCAGTTTCTCTGGTATGGGGGGCTATGGCTACACCTTC.

The gene calls are TRBV20-1 and TRBJ2-7; D is perhaps TRBD1 (5 bases). The germline gives CDR1 DFQATT, CDR2 SNEGSKA (reference sequence). Trimming cost V 3 bases and J 2 bases, with 8 bases left between them. The length of the CDR3 is 12 residues. The CDR3 protein is CSASRQTYEQYF. The CDR3 DNA is TGCAGTGCTAGCCGACAGACCTACGAGCAGTACTTC.

This chain uses TRBV19 with TRBJ1-4; the D is unclear. Between the trimmed V and J ends, which lost 3 bases and 7 bases, there was a span of 12 bases. The CDR3 has 14 residues. Per germline, CDR1 LNHDA and CDR2 SQIVND (reference sequence). The CDR3 bases are TGTGCCAGTAGTATGCAGCAGTTGACTGAAAAACTGTTTTTT. Encoded protein: CASSMQQLTEKLFF. Full variable domain (remainder filled in from reference TRBV19 and TRBJ1-4): DGGITQSPKYLFRKEGQNVTLSCEQNLNHDAMYWYRQDPGQGLRLIYYSQIVNDFQKGDIAEGYSVSREKKESFPLTVTSAQKNPTAFYLCASSMQQLTEKLFFGSGTQLSVL.

The gene calls are TRBV2 and TRBJ2-7; D is possibly TRBD2 (6 bases). CDR3 length: 14 amino acids. V was shortened by 5 bases and J by 7 bases, with 18 bases between the two germline ends. Germline lookup yields CDR1 SNHLY and CDR2 FYNNEI. CDR3 sequence reads: CASSRDWTDNEQYF. The CDR3 nucleotides read TGTGCCAGCAGTCGGGACTGGACGGACAATGAGCAGTACTTC.

The chain joins TRBV27 to TRBJ2-7; D perhaps matches TRBD2 (6 bases). The CDR3 runs to 11 residues. CDR1 MNHEY and CDR2 SMNVEV come from the germline V gene (reference sequence). The V gene lost 8 bases and the J gene lost 6 bases, with 11 bases spanning the gap. Here the CDR3 DNA reads TGTGCCAGCCCTAGGGGAGGCGAGCAGTACTTC. It encodes CASPRGGEQYF.

This clonotype was picked up many times. The rearrangement links TRBV20-1 to TRBJ1-1; a weak D match, TRBD1 (5 bases). V was shortened by 5 bases and J by 0 bases, with 7 bases between the two germline ends. The CDR3 is 12 residues long. Looked up from germline, CDR1 is DFQATT and CDR2 is SNEGSKA (reference sequence). The CDR3 nucleotides are TGCAGTGCTCCGACAGTGAACACTGAAGCTTTCTTT. Its protein product is CSAPTVNTEAFF.

There are a few counts of this clonotype. The V and J genes are TRBV2 and TRBJ2-3, with 10 bases identical to TRBD1. The V gene end was trimmed by 6 bases and the J gene end by 6 bases; junction bases not matched to a gene: 9. Per the germline V gene, CDR1 is SNHLY and CDR2 is FYNNEI. The length of the CDR3 is 15 residues. The CDR3 reads CASRAGTGEVDTQYF. CDR3 nucleotide sequence: TGTGCCAGCAGAGCCGGGACAGGGGAAGTCGATACGCAGTATTTT.

V and J are TRBV12-3 or TRBV12-4 and TRBJ2-7; D unclear. The CDR3 is made up of 10 amino acids. V lost 5 bases to trimming and J lost 9 bases, with 8 bases between them. CDR3 region: CASSPLGQYF. The CDR3 nucleotides are TGTGCCAGCAGTCCCCTCGGGCAGTACTTC.

This clonotype was counted between two and nine times. The chain recombines TRBV20-1 with TRBJ1-2; D possibly corresponds to TRBD1 (5 bases). Trimming pared 0 bases from V and 7 bases from J, leaving 24 bases between. This CDR3 is 17 amino acids long. In germline, CDR1 is DFQATT, CDR2 SNEGSKA (reference sequence). The CDR3 protein is CSAREAVLEGRGAGYTF. CDR3 sequence (DNA): TGCAGTGCTAGAGAGGCCGTCTTAGAGGGGCGTGGGGCTGGCTACACCTTC.